This T cell receptor (beta chain) was identified during a study of T-cell reconstitution after alpha-beta-depleted transplantation in children. Unique molecular identifiers were incorporated when the TCRbeta library was constructed. TCRdb ran MiXCR on the PCR reads and lists one entry per CDR3 protein. Of hundreds of thousands of distinct CDR3 sequences listed, around 15% are singletons. This clonotype appeared many times. This TCR was recovered from a male patient aged 2 to 10 who had a stem cell transplant for acute lymphoblastic leukemia, so the T cells may come from the graft donor. This specimen consisted of PBMCs, mostly from graft donor cells, obtained 360 days after TCRalphabeta/CD19-depleted stem cell transplant.

The CDR3 sequence: CASSVMPFVGGRRSYNEQFF. CDR3 nucleotides: TGTGCCAGCAGCGTAATGCCCTTTGTAGGAGGCAGGCGCTCCTACAATGAGCAGTTCTTC. V is TRBV9 and J is TRBJ2-1; maybe TRBD2 (5 bases). The V end was cut by 1 base, the J end by 0 bases, with 23 bases between. The length of the CDR3 is 20 residues. CDR1 SGDLS and CDR2 YYNGEE come from the germline V gene. The full variable domain, completed using reference TRBV9 and TRBJ2-1, is DSGVTQTPKHLITATGQRVTLRCSPRSGDLSVYWYQQSLDQGLQFLIQYYNGEERAKGNILERFSAQQFPDLHSELNLSSLELGDSALYFCASSVMPFVGGRRSYNEQFFGPGTRLTVL.